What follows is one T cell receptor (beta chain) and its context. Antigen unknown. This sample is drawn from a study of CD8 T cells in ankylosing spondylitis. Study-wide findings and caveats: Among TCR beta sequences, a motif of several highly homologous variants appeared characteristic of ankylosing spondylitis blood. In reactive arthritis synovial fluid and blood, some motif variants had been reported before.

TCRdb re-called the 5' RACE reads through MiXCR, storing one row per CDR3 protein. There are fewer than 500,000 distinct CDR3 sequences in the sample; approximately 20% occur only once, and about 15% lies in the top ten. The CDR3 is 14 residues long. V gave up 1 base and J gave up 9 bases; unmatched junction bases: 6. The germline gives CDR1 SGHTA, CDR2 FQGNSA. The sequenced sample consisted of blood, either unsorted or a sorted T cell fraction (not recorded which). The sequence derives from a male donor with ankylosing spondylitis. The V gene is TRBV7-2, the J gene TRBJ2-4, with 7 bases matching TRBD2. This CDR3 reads CASSLGPERGIQYF. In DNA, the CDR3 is TGTGCCAGCAGCTTAGGACCCGAGCGGGGCATTCAGTACTTC.